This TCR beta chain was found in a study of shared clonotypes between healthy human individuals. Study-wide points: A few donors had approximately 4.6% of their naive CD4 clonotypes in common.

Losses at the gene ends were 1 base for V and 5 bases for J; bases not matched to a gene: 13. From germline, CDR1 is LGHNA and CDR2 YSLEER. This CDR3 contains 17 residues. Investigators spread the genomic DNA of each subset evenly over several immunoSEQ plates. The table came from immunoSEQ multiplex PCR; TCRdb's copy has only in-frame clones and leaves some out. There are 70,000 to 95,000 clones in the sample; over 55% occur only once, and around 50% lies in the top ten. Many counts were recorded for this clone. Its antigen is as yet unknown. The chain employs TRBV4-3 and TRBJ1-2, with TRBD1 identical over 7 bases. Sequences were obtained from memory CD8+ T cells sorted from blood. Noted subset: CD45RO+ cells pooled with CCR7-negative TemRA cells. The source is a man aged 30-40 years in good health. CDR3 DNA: TGCGCCAGCAGCCAAGGGATTGACGAGGGGGCAGGGTATGGCTACACCTTC. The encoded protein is CASSQGIDEGAGYGYTF.